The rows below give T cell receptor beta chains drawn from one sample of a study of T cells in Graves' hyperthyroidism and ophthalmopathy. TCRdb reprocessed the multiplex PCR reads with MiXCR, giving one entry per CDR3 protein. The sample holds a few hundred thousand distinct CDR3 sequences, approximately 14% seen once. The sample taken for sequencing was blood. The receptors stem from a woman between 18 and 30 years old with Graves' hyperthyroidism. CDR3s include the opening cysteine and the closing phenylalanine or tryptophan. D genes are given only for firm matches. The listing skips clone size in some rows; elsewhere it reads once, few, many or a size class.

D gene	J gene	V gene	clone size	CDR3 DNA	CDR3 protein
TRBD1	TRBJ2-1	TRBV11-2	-	TGTGCCAGCAGCTCACTAGGACAGGGAAACGTGGAGCAGTTCTTC	CASSSLGQGNVEQFF
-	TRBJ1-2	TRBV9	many	TGTGCCAGCAGCGTAAGCCTGGACGGACCCTATGGCTACACCTTC	CASSVSLDGPYGYTF
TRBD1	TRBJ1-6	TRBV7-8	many	TGTGCCAGCAGCTTACAACAGGGGAACAATTCACCCCTCCACTTT	CASSLQQGNNSPLHF
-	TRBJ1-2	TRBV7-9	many	TGTGCCAGCAGCGCGGGGACAAACTATGGCTACACCTTC	CASSAGTNYGYTF
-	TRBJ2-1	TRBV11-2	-	TGTGCCAGCAGCTTAGCGGCGACAGCTAATGAGCAGTTCTTC	CASSLAATANEQFF
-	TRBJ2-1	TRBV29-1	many	TGCAGCGTTAACAAAGGGGTTGAGCAGTTCTTC	CSVNKGVEQFF
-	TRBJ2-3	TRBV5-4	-	TGTGCCAGCAGCTTCGGGGAGGCTAGCACAGATACGCAGTATTTT	CASSFGEASTDTQYF
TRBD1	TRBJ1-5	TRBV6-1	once	TGTGCCAGCAGTCTGGACAGGGACGGACAGCCCCAGCATTTT	CASSLDRDGQPQHF
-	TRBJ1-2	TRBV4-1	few	TGCGCCAGCAGCCAAGATTTGCAGGCCCTGAGGGGCTACACCTTC	CASSQDLQALRGYTF
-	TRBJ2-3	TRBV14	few	TGTGCCAGCAGCCGAACCAGATTTTTCACCACAGATACGCAGTATTTT	CASSRTRFFTTDTQYF
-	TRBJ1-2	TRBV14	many	TGTGCCAGCAGCCAAGATCGCGGCGGCTATGGTGGCTACACCTTC	CASSQDRGGYGGYTF
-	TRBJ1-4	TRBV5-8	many	TGTGCCAGCAGCTTAGGACCTGAAAAACTGTTTTTT	CASSLGPEKLFF
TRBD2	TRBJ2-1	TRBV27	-	TGTGCCAGCAGCCCCAGACTAGCGGGAGGGCCTGGACATGAGCAGTTCTTC	CASSPRLAGGPGHEQFF
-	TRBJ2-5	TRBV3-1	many	TGTGCCAGCAGCCAAGATCGGCTAGGCGTTGATGGGACCCAGTACTTC	CASSQDRLGVDGTQYF
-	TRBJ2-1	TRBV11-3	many	TGTGCCAGCAGCCTACGGGACGAGACCTACAATGAGCAGTTCTTC	CASSLRDETYNEQFF
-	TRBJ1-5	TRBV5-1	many	TGCGCCAGCAGCTTGGGACCAGATCAGCCCCAGCATTTT	CASSLGPDQPQHF
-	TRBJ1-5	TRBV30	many	TGTGCCTGGAGTGTACAGGTCTCCGATCAGCCCCAGCATTTT	CAWSVQVSDQPQHF
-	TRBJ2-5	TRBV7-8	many	TGTGCCAGCAGCATGATAAGGGGAGAGACCCAGTACTTC	CASSMIRGETQYF
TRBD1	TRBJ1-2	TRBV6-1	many	TGTGCCAGCAGTACCGCCCGCCTTGGACAGGGGCGATATGGCTACACCTTC	CASSTARLGQGRYGYTF
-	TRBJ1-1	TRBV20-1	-	TGCAGTGCTAGCGCCGGGGCCTCGAACACTGAAGCTTTCTTT	CSASAGASNTEAFF
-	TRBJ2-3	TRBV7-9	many	TGTGCCAGCAGCTTAGAGAATACGCAGTATTTT	CASSLENTQYF